This T cell receptor beta chain appears in the sequencing data of a study of blood T cell repertoires in COVID-19. Clones were sequenced by immunoSEQ multiplex PCR, and TCRdb holds only the in-frame ones, with some missing. Of approximately 330,000 clones listed, roughly 86% were seen once; the top ten hold more than 7.5%. Seattle patients were enrolled while actively infected and followed longitudinally. The TCR sequence derives from a man aged 30 to 45 with COVID-19, enrolled during active disease. Sequenced sample: peripheral blood.

CDR3 loop: CASSISRDRRFGQFF. DNA for the CDR3: TGTGCCAGCAGCATAAGCCGGGACAGGAGGTTTGGGCAGTTCTTC. The chain carries TRBV7-8 and TRBJ2-1, with 8 bases lining up with TRBD1. Germline V gene lookup returns CDR1 SGHVS and CDR2 FQNEAQ. With 5 bases clipped from V and 12 bases from J, the junction kept 15 bases outside the gene matches. This CDR3 region has 15 residues.